This entry lists 9 T cell receptor beta chains sequenced from one sample in a study of blood T cell repertoires in COVID-19. The table came from immunoSEQ multiplex PCR; TCRdb's copy has only in-frame clones and leaves some out. The sample shows around 300,000 clones, about 90% of them seen only once. The sequenced sample was PBMCs or T cells enriched from blood (not recorded which). Source of these receptors: a woman in her twenties or thirties who had recovered from COVID-19.

The chain recombines TRBV5-1 with TRBJ2-3, with 8 bases identical to TRBD1. The CDR3 is 16 amino acids. CDR1 is SGHRS and CDR2 is YFSETQ in the germline V gene. V gave up 0 bases and J gave up 2 bases; unmatched junction bases: 5. The CDR3 DNA is TGCGCCAGCAGCTTGGCCCAGGGGGCCTTCACAGATACGCAGTATTTT. Residues: CASSLAQGAFTDTQYF.

The chain uses TRBV20-1 and TRBJ2-5; 7 bases agree with TRBD1. The CDR3 loop spans 14 amino acids. V was clipped by 3 bases and J by 4 bases; unmatched bases: 8. CDR1 DFQATT and CDR2 SNEGSKA come from the germline V gene (reference sequence). The CDR3 sequence: CSASRSGGVETQYF. CDR3 sequence (DNA): TGCAGTGCTAGTAGATCAGGGGGTGTAGAGACCCAGTACTTC.

The chain employs TRBV5-1 and TRBJ1-6; TRBD1 matches at 10 bases. CDR1 is SGHRS and CDR2 is YFSETQ in the germline V gene. V lost 0 bases and J lost 6; bases outside the gene matches: 6. The CDR3 spans 17 residues. CDR3 sequence (DNA): TGCGCCAGCAGCTTGGACAGACAGGGGGCAATTAATTCACCCCTCCACTTT. It is translated as CASSLDRQGAINSPLHF.

The chain has TRBV11-3 and TRBJ1-2; D perhaps matches TRBD1 (6 bases). The ends were cut back, 0 bases at V and 2 bases at J, with 16 bases in the middle. This CDR3 has 17 residues. In germline, CDR1 is SGHNT, CDR2 YENEEA. The CDR3 sequence: CASSLDRGGTVNYGYTF. As DNA, the CDR3 is TGTGCCAGCAGCTTAGACCGAGGGGGAACCGTGAACTATGGCTACACCTTC. The full variable domain, in which reference TRBV11-3 and TRBJ1-2 provide the parts outside the CDR3, is EAGVVQSPRYKIIEKKQPVAFWCNPISGHNTLYWYLQNLGQGPELLIRYENEEAVDDSQLPKDRFSAERLKGVDSTLKIQPAELGDSAVYLCASSLDRGGTVNYGYTFGSGTRLTVV.

In DNA form, the CDR3 reads TGTGCCATCAGTGAGCGGGAGGTCACCGGGGAGCTGTTTTTT. Translating it yields CAISEREVTGELFF. The chain combines TRBV10-3 with TRBJ2-2, with 7 positions matching TRBD2. Germline CDR1 is ENHRY and CDR2 is SYGVKD. V shed 2 bases, J shed 4 bases, and the junction held 1 base outside the gene matches. This CDR3 spans 14 amino acids.

This clone is a singleton in its sample. The CDR3 nucleotides read TGTGCCAGCAGCCCCACCCAGAGAGGGACCCAGTACTTC. Translated: CASSPTQRGTQYF. The gene calls are TRBV11-2 and TRBJ2-5; D not resolved. V was pared by 5 bases and J by 7 bases, with 14 bases between. The CDR3 loop spans 13 amino acids. Germline V CDR1 and CDR2: SGHAT, FQNNGV.

The chain carries TRBV2 and TRBJ2-7; the D is unclear. Germline CDR1 is SNHLY and CDR2 is FYNNEI. With 8 bases removed from V and 0 bases from J, the gap between germline ends came to 5 bases. The CDR3 spans 11 residues. Here the CDR3 DNA reads TGTGCCAGCCTGAGCTCCTACGAGCAGTACTTC. It specifies CASLSSYEQYF.

V is TRBV5-6 and J is TRBJ1-1; the match to TRBD1 covers 10 bases. The junction had 10 bases not matched to a gene; V was cut back by 4 bases and J by 4 bases. CDR1 is SGHDT, CDR2 YYEEEE, per germline. The CDR3 has 16 residues. CDR3 region: CASSPGTGVVTTEAFF. CDR3 nucleotides: TGTGCCAGCAGCCCGGGGACAGGGGTTGTTACCACTGAAGCTTTCTTT.

The rearrangement links TRBV28 to TRBJ2-7, with D unclear. The CDR3 is 14 amino acids. CDR1 and CDR2 from the germline V gene are MDHEN and SYDVKM. Deletions cut 3 bases from V and 2 bases from J, with 11 bases between. The CDR3 here is CASSLEQLTYEQYF. CDR3 DNA sequence: TGTGCCAGCAGTTTGGAACAGCTAACCTACGAGCAGTACTTC. The whole variable domain, remainder taken from reference TRBV28 and TRBJ2-7, is DVKVTQSSRYLVKRTGEKVFLECVQDMDHENMFWYRQDPGLGLRLIYFSYDVKMKEKGDIPEGYSVSREKKERFSLILESASTNQTSMYLCASSLEQLTYEQYFGPGTRLTVT.